This is a list of T cell receptor beta chains from one sample in a study of T cells in Graves' hyperthyroidism and ophthalmopathy. MiXCR was run by TCRdb on the multiplex PCR reads, yielding one entry per CDR3 protein. The data show about 350,000 distinct CDR3 sequences, approximately 18% seen once. The sequenced sample was blood. The origin of the receptors is a woman aged 40 to 50 with Graves' ophthalmopathy. Both conserved end residues are part of each CDR3. Each record gives: D gene, clone size, V gene, J gene, CDR3 DNA, CDR3 protein. The D gene is left open where the match is weak. Clone size, where shown, is once, few, many, or a class for clones that have expanded.

-,-,TRBV19,TRBJ2-5,TGTGCCAGTAGTGCAACCAGTGGTCCCCGTGAGACCCAGTACTTC,CASSATSGPRETQYF
-,-,TRBV6-1,TRBJ2-7,TGTGCCAGCAGGGGTAGAGGCTACCTTTACGAGCAGTACTTC,CASRGRGYLYEQYF
-,many,TRBV28,TRBJ1-1,TGTGCCAGCAGGCTGCTCCAGGGACGGAACACTGAAGCTTTCTTT,CASRLLQGRNTEAFF
TRBD2,many,TRBV11-2,TRBJ2-2,TGTGCCAGCAGCTTAGTGGGTCTAGCGGGAGGTAACACCGGGGAGCTGTTTTTT,CASSLVGLAGGNTGELFF
-,few,TRBV4-2,TRBJ2-7,TGTGCCAGCAGCCAAGACGGATACGGGCAGTACTTC,CASSQDGYGQYF
TRBD1,many,TRBV28,TRBJ1-5,TGTGCCAGCAGCCCGACCAGGGGGAGGCAGCCCCAGCATTTT,CASSPTRGRQPQHF
-,many,TRBV27,TRBJ1-5,TGTGCCAGCAGTAACAGCCCCTATAGCAATCAGCCCCAGCATTTT,CASSNSPYSNQPQHF
-,-,TRBV18,TRBJ1-3,TGTGCCAGCTCACAGCCCGGGTTGGCTGGAAACACCATATATTTT,CASSQPGLAGNTIYF
-,-,TRBV11-2,TRBJ2-5,TGTGCCAGCAGCTTAGAAGGGGGGCTCAGGGAGACCCAGTACTTC,CASSLEGGLRETQYF
-,many,TRBV5-1,TRBJ1-1,TGCGCCAGCAGCCCCAAGGGGGGGAACACTGAAGCTTTCTTT,CASSPKGGNTEAFF
TRBD1,-,TRBV28,TRBJ2-7,TGTGCCATCTCCGCGGGACAGGGTCCCTACGAGCAGTACTTC,CAISAGQGPYEQYF
-,many,TRBV20-1,TRBJ1-5,TGCAGTGCTAGCCTCTTGGGGCAGCAGAGCAATCAGCCCCAGCATTTT,CSASLLGQQSNQPQHF
TRBD1,medium-sized,TRBV27,TRBJ1-2,TGTGCCAGCAGGACAGGGTATGGCTACACCTTC,CASRTGYGYTF
-,-,TRBV18,TRBJ1-5,TGTGCCAGCTCACCACGTTCCCAGGGCTCCTATAGCAATCAGCCCCAGCATTTT,CASSPRSQGSYSNQPQHF
-,many,TRBV28,TRBJ1-3,TGTGCCAGCAGTTTCTCCCACTCTGGAAACACCATATATTTT,CASSFSHSGNTIYF
-,many,TRBV28,TRBJ2-7,TGTGCCAGCAGTTTTTCGATACGGGTCAGGAGCTACGAGCAGTACTTC,CASSFSIRVRSYEQYF
-,few,TRBV6-2/TRBV6-3,TRBJ2-5,TGTGCCAGCAGTTCACGGATAGGGTCTGTTGAGACCCAGTACTTC,CASSSRIGSVETQYF
-,many,TRBV4-1,TRBJ2-7,TGCGCCAGCAGCCAAGACGGCGAATCCTACGAGCAGTACTTC,CASSQDGESYEQYF
TRBD2,many,TRBV20-1,TRBJ2-1,TGCAGTGCTTATTTGGGGGAGGGCCAGTTGCATGAGCAGTTCTTC,CSAYLGEGQLHEQFF
TRBD2,-,TRBV11-1,TRBJ2-5,TGTGCCAGCAGCTCCGTTGGGCTAGCGGGGAGCAGTAACGAAGAGACCCAGTACTTC,CASSSVGLAGSSNEETQYF
-,many,TRBV2,TRBJ2-7,TGTGCCAGCAGTCCCACCCTAATAGGGAGCTACTACGAGCAGTACTTC,CASSPTLIGSYYEQYF
-,many,TRBV9,TRBJ1-3,TGTGCCAGCAGCGTTTCAGGGAGCATTTTGGGAGGAAACACCATATATTTT,CASSVSGSILGGNTIYF
TRBD2,many,TRBV13,TRBJ2-3,TGTGCCAGCAGTATTAGCGGGGGGGGCACAGATACGCAGTATTTT,CASSISGGGTDTQYF
-,few,TRBV30,TRBJ2-6,TGTGCCTGGGACGGGGGGCCCGGGGCCAACGTCCTGACTTTC,CAWDGGPGANVLTF
TRBD1,many,TRBV27,TRBJ1-1,TGTGCCAGCAGTTTATCAGGGGGCGGTTTCACTGAAGCTTTCTTT,CASSLSGGGFTEAFF
-,many,TRBV4-1,TRBJ1-2,TGCGCCAGCACCTCAGTAGGGGACTATGGCTACACCTTC,CASTSVGDYGYTF
TRBD1,many,TRBV29-1,TRBJ1-1,TGCAGCGTTCGCGGACAGGGAGGGACTGAAGCTTTCTTT,CSVRGQGGTEAFF
-,-,TRBV4-1,TRBJ2-7,TGCGCCAGCAGCCAACCCGACAGAGCCTACGAGCAGTACTTC,CASSQPDRAYEQYF
-,many,TRBV12-5,TRBJ2-2,TGTGCTAGTGGGACAAATATCGGGACCGGGGAGCTGTTTTTT,CASGTNIGTGELFF
-,many,TRBV6-5,TRBJ1-2,TGTGCCAGCAGTCGCACAGGGAACTATGGCTACACCTTC,CASSRTGNYGYTF
TRBD2,many,TRBV30,TRBJ2-7,TGTGCCCGGGGAGGGTACTACGAGCAGTACTTC,CARGGYYEQYF
TRBD1,-,TRBV27,TRBJ1-2,TGTGCCAGCAACCCCGGGACAGGGCTTGGCTACACCTTC,CASNPGTGLGYTF
TRBD1,many,TRBV3-1,TRBJ1-1,TGTGCCAGCAGCCAAGACTCGACAGGGCTACGCACTGAAGCTTTCTTT,CASSQDSTGLRTEAFF
-,many,TRBV5-6,TRBJ2-6,TGTGCCAGCAGCTTTATGATCTCTGGGGCCAACGTCCTGACTTTC,CASSFMISGANVLTF
-,many,TRBV27,TRBJ1-1,TGTGCCAGCACCCCCCCCGGGGCAGGGAACACTGAAGCTTTCTTT,CASTPPGAGNTEAFF
-,many,TRBV28,TRBJ1-1,TGTGCCAGCAAAAAAGCATACAACACTGAAGCTTTCTTT,CASKKAYNTEAFF
TRBD1,-,TRBV18,TRBJ1-5,TGTGCCAGCTCACCCAGAATGGGACAGGGGAAAGATCAGCCCCAGCATTTT,CASSPRMGQGKDQPQHF
-,-,TRBV27,TRBJ2-1,TGTGCCAGCAGTTTATTCCACATCTACAAAGGCTCCTACAATGAGCAGTTCTTC,CASSLFHIYKGSYNEQFF
-,many,TRBV4-1,TRBJ2-7,TGCGCCAGCAGCCAAAACGGACTCGCGGGGAACGAGCAGTACTTC,CASSQNGLAGNEQYF
-,many,TRBV7-2,TRBJ2-4,TGTGCCAGCAGTGGGGGCTACAAAAACATTCAGTACTTC,CASSGGYKNIQYF
TRBD2,many,TRBV12-3/TRBV12-4,TRBJ2-7,TGTGCCAGCAGTTTAGCAGGGACTAGCGGCTACGAGCAGTACTTC,CASSLAGTSGYEQYF